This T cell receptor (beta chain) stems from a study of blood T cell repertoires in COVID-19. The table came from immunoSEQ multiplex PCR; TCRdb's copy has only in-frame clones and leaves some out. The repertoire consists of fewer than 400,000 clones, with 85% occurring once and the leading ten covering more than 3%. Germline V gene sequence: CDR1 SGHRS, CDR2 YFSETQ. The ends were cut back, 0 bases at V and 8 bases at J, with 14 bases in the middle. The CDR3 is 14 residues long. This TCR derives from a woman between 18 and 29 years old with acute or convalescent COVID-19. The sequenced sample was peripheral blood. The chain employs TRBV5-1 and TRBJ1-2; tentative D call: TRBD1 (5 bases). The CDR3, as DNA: TGCGCCAGCAGCTTGGAACAGGCGTTCATGGGCTACACCTTC. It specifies CASSLEQAFMGYTF.